This is a list of T cell receptor beta chains from one sample in a study of shared clonotypes between healthy human individuals. Libraries were prepared by immunoSEQ multiplex PCR; TCRdb keeps only in-frame clonotypes and omits some of them. The data contain roughly 2,000,000 clones, about 95% of them seen just once; the ten biggest clones take up more than 0.9%. Material for sequencing was naive CD8+ T cells sorted from blood. Receptors were obtained from a man younger than 30 in good health. The CDR3 runs from the conserved cysteine through the conserved F or W. Each record gives: clone size, CDR3 length, J gene, V gene, D gene, CDR3 DNA, CDR3 protein. A D gene is named only where the DNA matches it firmly. Rows give clone size only sometimes, using once, few, many, or a class for an expanded clone.

abundance: NA; len: 15; j_gene: TRBJ2-1; v_gene: TRBV7-9; d_gene: TRBD1; CDR3nt: TGTGCCAGCCGAGAAGGGCAGGGGGAATGGAATGAGCAGTTCTTC; CDR3aa: CASREGQGEWNEQFF
abundance: NA; len: 15; j_gene: TRBJ1-3; v_gene: TRBV10-3; d_gene: TRBD1; CDR3nt: TGTGCCATCGCCGGGACAGGGGACTCTGGAAACACCATATATTTT; CDR3aa: CAIAGTGDSGNTIYF
abundance: few; len: 14; j_gene: TRBJ2-1; v_gene: TRBV7-9; d_gene: NA; CDR3nt: TGTGCCCTCGAAGGACTCTACAAAGTCAATGAGCAGTTCTTC; CDR3aa: CALEGLYKVNEQFF
abundance: NA; len: 16; j_gene: TRBJ2-3; v_gene: TRBV6-6; d_gene: NA; CDR3nt: TGTGCCAGCAGTCACGACTACTTTAGCGGTTCGGATACGCAGTATTTT; CDR3aa: CASSHDYFSGSDTQYF
abundance: NA; len: 15; j_gene: TRBJ2-1; v_gene: TRBV28; d_gene: TRBD2; CDR3nt: TGTGCCAGCAGTTCGCGAGCGGGGTCCTACAATGAGCAGTTCTTC; CDR3aa: CASSSRAGSYNEQFF
abundance: NA; len: 14; j_gene: TRBJ1-4; v_gene: TRBV19; d_gene: TRBD1; CDR3nt: TGTGCCAGTAGCCTGGACAGGGGGAACGAAAAACTGTTTTTT; CDR3aa: CASSLDRGNEKLFF
abundance: once; len: 12; j_gene: TRBJ2-5; v_gene: TRBV7-9; d_gene: NA; CDR3nt: TGTGCCAGCAGCTTATTAGCGGAGACCCAGTACTTC; CDR3aa: CASSLLAETQYF
abundance: NA; len: 13; j_gene: TRBJ2-5; v_gene: TRBV6-1; d_gene: NA; CDR3nt: TGTGCCAGCGATGCCTTAAAGGGCGGGACCCAGTACTTC; CDR3aa: CASDALKGGTQYF
abundance: NA; len: 15; j_gene: TRBJ2-5; v_gene: TRBV4-1; d_gene: NA; CDR3nt: TGCGCCAGCAGCCAAGATTTTATGGGGGGCGAGACCCAGTACTTC; CDR3aa: CASSQDFMGGETQYF
abundance: NA; len: 17; j_gene: TRBJ2-3; v_gene: TRBV19; d_gene: TRBD1; CDR3nt: TGTGCCAGTAGTATAGATATGCCAGGGGGCTATGAAGATACGCAGTATTTT; CDR3aa: CASSIDMPGGYEDTQYF
abundance: NA; len: 15; j_gene: TRBJ2-3; v_gene: TRBV7-3; d_gene: TRBD1; CDR3nt: TGTGCCAGCAGCTTAAACAGGGGAGGCACAGATACGCAGTATTTT; CDR3aa: CASSLNRGGTDTQYF
abundance: NA; len: 12; j_gene: TRBJ2-5; v_gene: TRBV6-6; d_gene: NA; CDR3nt: TGTGCCAGCACCCCCTCCGGTGAGACCCAGTACTTC; CDR3aa: CASTPSGETQYF
abundance: NA; len: 15; j_gene: TRBJ2-7; v_gene: TRBV6-5; d_gene: NA; CDR3nt: TGTGCCAGCAGTTCCCCCCGGCAGGGGTACTACGAGCAGTACTTC; CDR3aa: CASSSPRQGYYEQYF
abundance: NA; len: 14; j_gene: TRBJ1-5; v_gene: TRBV28; d_gene: NA; CDR3nt: TGTGCCAGCAGTTCCATGGACGGCATCCAGCCCCAGCATTTT; CDR3aa: CASSSMDGIQPQHF
abundance: NA; len: 12; j_gene: TRBJ2-2; v_gene: TRBV28; d_gene: NA; CDR3nt: TGTGCCAGCAGGGGGAACACCGGGGAGCTGTTTTTT; CDR3aa: CASRGNTGELFF
abundance: NA; len: 13; j_gene: TRBJ2-7; v_gene: TRBV5-5; d_gene: NA; CDR3nt: TGTGCCAGCAGCTTCAGACAGGACTACGAGCAGTACTTC; CDR3aa: CASSFRQDYEQYF
abundance: NA; len: 15; j_gene: TRBJ2-7; v_gene: TRBV9; d_gene: TRBD2; CDR3nt: TGTGCCAGCAGCCCCCTAGCGGGGGCCACCTACGAGCAGTACTTC; CDR3aa: CASSPLAGATYEQYF
abundance: once; len: 14; j_gene: TRBJ1-5; v_gene: TRBV9; d_gene: NA; CDR3nt: TGTGCCAGCAGCCCAGAGATGGGCAATCAGCCCCAGCATTTT; CDR3aa: CASSPEMGNQPQHF
abundance: NA; len: 12; j_gene: TRBJ2-7; v_gene: TRBV7-9; d_gene: NA; CDR3nt: TGTGCCAGCAGCCCCGAGCGCTACGAGCAGTACTTC; CDR3aa: CASSPERYEQYF
abundance: NA; len: 12; j_gene: TRBJ2-1; v_gene: TRBV6-5; d_gene: NA; CDR3nt: TGTGCCAGCAAAGGCACCTACAATGAGCAGTTCTTC; CDR3aa: CASKGTYNEQFF
abundance: NA; len: 14; j_gene: TRBJ2-5; v_gene: TRBV7-9; d_gene: NA; CDR3nt: TGTGCCAGCAGCTTAGGGGGTCTAGAAGAGACCCAGTACTTC; CDR3aa: CASSLGGLEETQYF
abundance: NA; len: 14; j_gene: TRBJ2-7; v_gene: TRBV7-2; d_gene: TRBD2; CDR3nt: TGTGCCAGCAGCCCAGCGGGGGCCCCCTACGAGCAGTACTTC; CDR3aa: CASSPAGAPYEQYF
abundance: NA; len: 13; j_gene: TRBJ1-1; v_gene: TRBV30; d_gene: NA; CDR3nt: TGTGCCTGGAAGAACAGGTTAAACACTGAAGCTTTCTTT; CDR3aa: CAWKNRLNTEAFF
abundance: NA; len: 13; j_gene: TRBJ2-7; v_gene: TRBV28; d_gene: NA; CDR3nt: TGTGCCAGCAGTTTCGCGGGAACGTACGAGCAGTACTTC; CDR3aa: CASSFAGTYEQYF
abundance: NA; len: 15; j_gene: TRBJ2-3; v_gene: TRBV27; d_gene: NA; CDR3nt: TGTGCCAGCAGGCTGGTTGGGGCAGGCACAGATACGCAGTATTTT; CDR3aa: CASRLVGAGTDTQYF
abundance: NA; len: 14; j_gene: TRBJ2-3; v_gene: TRBV28; d_gene: NA; CDR3nt: TGTGCCAGCAGCGGACAGTTTAGCACAGATACGCAGTATTTT; CDR3aa: CASSGQFSTDTQYF
abundance: NA; len: 14; j_gene: TRBJ1-2; v_gene: TRBV19; d_gene: NA; CDR3nt: TGTGCCAGTAGTCCCCTGCTCTCTCCGGGGGGCTACACCTTC; CDR3aa: CASSPLLSPGGYTF
abundance: NA; len: 15; j_gene: TRBJ1-2; v_gene: TRBV4-1; d_gene: NA; CDR3nt: TGCGCCAGCAGCCAAGTTGGGCCGGTGAACTATGGCTACACCTTC; CDR3aa: CASSQVGPVNYGYTF
abundance: NA; len: 14; j_gene: TRBJ2-7; v_gene: TRBV11-2; d_gene: NA; CDR3nt: TGTGCCAGCAGCCCCGGTACAGGGTCCTACGAGCAGTACTTC; CDR3aa: CASSPGTGSYEQYF
abundance: NA; len: 14; j_gene: TRBJ2-3; v_gene: TRBV11-2; d_gene: NA; CDR3nt: TGTGCCAGCAGCTTAGCCGGGGGCACAGATACGCAGTATTTT; CDR3aa: CASSLAGGTDTQYF
abundance: NA; len: 19; j_gene: TRBJ2-3; v_gene: TRBV27; d_gene: TRBD1; CDR3nt: TGTGCCAGCAGTATGCTTGGGGACAGGGGCCCCTCAATCACAGATACGCAGTATTTT; CDR3aa: CASSMLGDRGPSITDTQYF
abundance: once; len: 14; j_gene: TRBJ2-7; v_gene: TRBV11-2; d_gene: TRBD2; CDR3nt: TGTGCCAGCAGCTGGACTAGCGGGAGCTACGAGCAGTACTTC; CDR3aa: CASSWTSGSYEQYF
abundance: NA; len: 18; j_gene: TRBJ2-7; v_gene: TRBV14; d_gene: TRBD2; CDR3nt: TGTGCCAGCAGCCGGACTAGCCAGGTGACTAGCTTACCATACGAGCAGTACTTC; CDR3aa: CASSRTSQVTSLPYEQYF
abundance: once; len: 13; j_gene: TRBJ1-2; v_gene: TRBV6-6; d_gene: NA; CDR3nt: TGTGCCAGCAGCCCAGGACAACTCTATGGCTACACCTTC; CDR3aa: CASSPGQLYGYTF
abundance: NA; len: 12; j_gene: TRBJ2-1; v_gene: TRBV2; d_gene: NA; CDR3nt: TGTGCCAGCAGTGGTAGCTACAATGAGCAGTTCTTC; CDR3aa: CASSGSYNEQFF
abundance: NA; len: 15; j_gene: TRBJ2-5; v_gene: TRBV7-7; d_gene: NA; CDR3nt: TGTGCTAGCAGCTATCCGGGACACCTCCAAGAGACCCAGTACTTC; CDR3aa: CASSYPGHLQETQYF
abundance: NA; len: 14; j_gene: TRBJ1-4; v_gene: TRBV28; d_gene: NA; CDR3nt: TGTGCCAGCGGATCAACAGGGCCTAATGAAAAACTGTTTTTT; CDR3aa: CASGSTGPNEKLFF
abundance: once; len: 13; j_gene: TRBJ2-3; v_gene: TRBV9; d_gene: NA; CDR3nt: TGTGCCAGCAGCATGGGACTGGCGTTGAGGCAGTATTTT; CDR3aa: CASSMGLALRQYF
abundance: NA; len: 15; j_gene: TRBJ1-3; v_gene: TRBV19; d_gene: NA; CDR3nt: TGTGCCAGTATCGCGGATTTTTTCTCTGGAAACACCATATATTTT; CDR3aa: CASIADFFSGNTIYF
abundance: once; len: 14; j_gene: TRBJ2-7; v_gene: TRBV2; d_gene: NA; CDR3nt: TGTGCCAGCAGTGAAACCGAAAGCTCCTACGAGCAGTACTTC; CDR3aa: CASSETESSYEQYF
abundance: NA; len: 16; j_gene: TRBJ2-2; v_gene: TRBV5-6; d_gene: TRBD1; CDR3nt: TGTGCCAGCAGCCTTCCCGGGACAGCCAACACCGGGGAGCTGTTTTTT; CDR3aa: CASSLPGTANTGELFF
abundance: NA; len: 17; j_gene: TRBJ2-5; v_gene: TRBV9; d_gene: TRBD1; CDR3nt: TGTGCCAGCACCCTAACCTCCGGCAGAGGGGGCCTGGAGACCCAGTACTTC; CDR3aa: CASTLTSGRGGLETQYF
abundance: NA; len: 13; j_gene: TRBJ2-7; v_gene: TRBV5-4; d_gene: NA; CDR3nt: TGTGCCAGCAGCATTCGGACCGCCTACGAGCAGTACTTC; CDR3aa: CASSIRTAYEQYF
abundance: NA; len: 12; j_gene: TRBJ1-1; v_gene: TRBV19; d_gene: NA; CDR3nt: TGTGCCAGTAGTATAGCAGGGGTTGAAGCTTTCTTT; CDR3aa: CASSIAGVEAFF
abundance: NA; len: 16; j_gene: TRBJ2-7; v_gene: TRBV27; d_gene: NA; CDR3nt: TGTGCCAGCAGTCTACTGGAGCCGCGGGGCTCCTACGAGCAGTACTTC; CDR3aa: CASSLLEPRGSYEQYF
abundance: NA; len: 16; j_gene: TRBJ1-5; v_gene: TRBV27; d_gene: NA; CDR3nt: TGTGCCAGCAGTCCCTCGACCGGACATAGCAATCAGCCCCAGCATTTT; CDR3aa: CASSPSTGHSNQPQHF
abundance: NA; len: 15; j_gene: TRBJ1-1; v_gene: TRBV7-2; d_gene: NA; CDR3nt: TGTGCCAGCAGCTTAGGCCCAGGGGCATCGACTGAAGCTTTCTTT; CDR3aa: CASSLGPGASTEAFF
abundance: NA; len: 12; j_gene: TRBJ2-2; v_gene: TRBV5-8; d_gene: NA; CDR3nt: TGTGCCAGCGGGGGTGACACCGGGGAGCTGTTTTTT; CDR3aa: CASGGDTGELFF
abundance: NA; len: 16; j_gene: TRBJ2-5; v_gene: TRBV7-8; d_gene: TRBD1; CDR3nt: TGTGCCAGCAGCTTAGTAAGGGGACAGGGAACAGAGACCCAGTACTTC; CDR3aa: CASSLVRGQGTETQYF
abundance: NA; len: 13; j_gene: TRBJ1-4; v_gene: TRBV19; d_gene: NA; CDR3nt: TGTGCCAGTATGGGGGCCTGGGATGAAAAACTGTTTTTT; CDR3aa: CASMGAWDEKLFF
abundance: NA; len: 13; j_gene: TRBJ2-5; v_gene: TRBV19; d_gene: NA; CDR3nt: TGTGCCAGTAGTACAGGGGATGGGGAGACCCAGTACTTC; CDR3aa: CASSTGDGETQYF
abundance: NA; len: 15; j_gene: TRBJ2-7; v_gene: TRBV27; d_gene: NA; CDR3nt: TGTGCCAGCAGTTTAGGCACGGGGCTCGCAGACGAGCAGTACTTC; CDR3aa: CASSLGTGLADEQYF
abundance: NA; len: 16; j_gene: TRBJ1-1; v_gene: TRBV15; d_gene: NA; CDR3nt: TGTGCCACCAGCAGGAGGGGTGGGGGGCAGAACACTGAAGCTTTCTTT; CDR3aa: CATSRRGGGQNTEAFF
abundance: NA; len: 16; j_gene: TRBJ1-6; v_gene: TRBV5-6; d_gene: NA; CDR3nt: TGTGCCAGCAGCTTGGAGGGGTACTCCTATAATTCACCCCTCCACTTT; CDR3aa: CASSLEGYSYNSPLHF